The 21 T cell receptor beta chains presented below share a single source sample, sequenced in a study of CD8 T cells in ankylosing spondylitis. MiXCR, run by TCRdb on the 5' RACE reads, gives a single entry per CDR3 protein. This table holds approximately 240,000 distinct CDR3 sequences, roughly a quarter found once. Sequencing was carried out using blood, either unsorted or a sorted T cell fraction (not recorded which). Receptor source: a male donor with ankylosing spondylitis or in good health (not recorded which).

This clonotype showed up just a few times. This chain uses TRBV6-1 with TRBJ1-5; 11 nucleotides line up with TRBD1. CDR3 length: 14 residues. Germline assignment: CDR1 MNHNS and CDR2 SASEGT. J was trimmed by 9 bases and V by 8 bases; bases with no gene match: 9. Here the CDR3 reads CASRRTGGQGPQHF. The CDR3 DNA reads TGTGCCAGCCGCCGGACAGGGGGCCAAGGGCCCCAGCATTTT.

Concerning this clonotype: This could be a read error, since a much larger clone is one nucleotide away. CDR3 bases: TGCAGTGCCGCTAGCGGGTGGCCCTCCCAAGAGACCCAGTACTTC. The encoded protein is CSAASGWPSQETQYF. This chain connects TRBV20-1 to TRBJ2-5, with TRBD2 matching 8 bases. Looked up from germline, CDR1 is DFQATT and CDR2 is SNEGSKA (reference sequence). CDR3 size: 15 residues. V shed 6 bases, J shed 1 base, and the junction held 10 bases outside the gene matches.

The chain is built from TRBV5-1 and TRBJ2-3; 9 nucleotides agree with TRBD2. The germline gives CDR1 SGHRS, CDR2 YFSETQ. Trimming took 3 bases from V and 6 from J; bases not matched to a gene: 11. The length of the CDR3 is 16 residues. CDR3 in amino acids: CASSSLQRGAGDTQYF. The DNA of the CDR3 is TGCGCCAGCAGCTCACTCCAGCGGGGGGCGGGTGATACGCAGTATTTT.

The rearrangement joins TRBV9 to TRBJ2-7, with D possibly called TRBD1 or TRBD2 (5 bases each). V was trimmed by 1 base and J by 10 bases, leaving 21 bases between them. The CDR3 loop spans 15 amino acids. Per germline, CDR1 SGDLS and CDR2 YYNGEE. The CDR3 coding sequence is TGTGCCAGCAGCGTATCGGGGCTAGACGGGACGACACAGTACTTC. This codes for CASSVSGLDGTTQYF.

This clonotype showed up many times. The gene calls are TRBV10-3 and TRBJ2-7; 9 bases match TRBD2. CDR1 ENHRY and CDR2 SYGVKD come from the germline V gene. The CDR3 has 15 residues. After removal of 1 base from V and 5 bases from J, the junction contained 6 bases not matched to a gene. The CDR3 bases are TGTGCCATCAGTGAGTTGTCTAGCGGGGTCAACGAGCAGTACTTC. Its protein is CAISELSSGVNEQYF.

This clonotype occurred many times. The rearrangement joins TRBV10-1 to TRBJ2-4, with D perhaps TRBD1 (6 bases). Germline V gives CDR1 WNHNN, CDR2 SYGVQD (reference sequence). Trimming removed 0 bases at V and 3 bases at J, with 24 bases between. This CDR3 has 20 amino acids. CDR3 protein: CASSESYWGPAPQGKNIQYF. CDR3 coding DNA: TGCGCCAGCAGTGAGTCTTACTGGGGGCCGGCACCTCAGGGCAAAAACATTCAGTACTTC.

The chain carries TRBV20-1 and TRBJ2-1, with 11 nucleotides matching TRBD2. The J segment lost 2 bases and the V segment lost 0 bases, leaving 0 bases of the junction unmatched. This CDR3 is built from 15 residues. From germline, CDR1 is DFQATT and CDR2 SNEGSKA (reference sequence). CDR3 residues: CSARETSGTYNEQFF. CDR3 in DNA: TGCAGTGCTAGAGAGACTAGCGGGACCTACAATGAGCAGTTCTTC.

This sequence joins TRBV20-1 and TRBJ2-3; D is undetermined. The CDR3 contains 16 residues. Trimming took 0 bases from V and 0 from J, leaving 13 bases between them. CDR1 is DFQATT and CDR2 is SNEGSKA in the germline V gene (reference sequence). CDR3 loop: CSARDLSQASTDTQYF. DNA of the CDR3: TGCAGTGCTAGAGATCTTAGTCAGGCTAGCACAGATACGCAGTATTTT.

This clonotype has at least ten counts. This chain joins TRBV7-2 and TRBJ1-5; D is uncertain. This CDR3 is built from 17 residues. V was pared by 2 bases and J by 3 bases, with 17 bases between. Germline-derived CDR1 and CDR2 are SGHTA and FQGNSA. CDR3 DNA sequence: TGTGCCAGCAGCTTAAATGCCCGTGTAGGACCCAATCAGCCCCAGCATTTT. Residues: CASSLNARVGPNQPQHF.

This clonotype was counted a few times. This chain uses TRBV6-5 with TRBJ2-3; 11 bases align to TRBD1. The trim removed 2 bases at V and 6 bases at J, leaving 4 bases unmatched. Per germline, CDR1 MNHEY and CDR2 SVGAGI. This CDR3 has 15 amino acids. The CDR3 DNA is TGTGCCAGCAGTTACACTGGGACAGGGGGTGATACGCAGTATTTT. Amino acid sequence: CASSYTGTGGDTQYF.

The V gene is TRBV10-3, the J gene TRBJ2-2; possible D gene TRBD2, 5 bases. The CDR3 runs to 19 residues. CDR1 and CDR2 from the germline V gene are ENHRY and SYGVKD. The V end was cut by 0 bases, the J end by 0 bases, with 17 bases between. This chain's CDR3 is CAISESWTGKRANTGELFF. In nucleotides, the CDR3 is TGTGCCATCAGTGAGTCTTGGACGGGGAAACGCGCGAACACCGGGGAGCTGTTTTTT.

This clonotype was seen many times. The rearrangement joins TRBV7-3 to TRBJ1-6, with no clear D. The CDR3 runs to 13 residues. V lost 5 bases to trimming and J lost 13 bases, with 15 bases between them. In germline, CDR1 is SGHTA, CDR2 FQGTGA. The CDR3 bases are TGTGCCAGCAGCAAAGATCCGGAGGAGCCCCTCCACTTT. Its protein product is CASSKDPEEPLHF.

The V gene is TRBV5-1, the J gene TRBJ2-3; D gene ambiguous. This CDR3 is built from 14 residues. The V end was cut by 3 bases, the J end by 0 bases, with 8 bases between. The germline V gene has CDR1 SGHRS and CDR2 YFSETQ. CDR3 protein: CASSWALSTDTQYF. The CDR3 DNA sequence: TGCGCCAGCAGCTGGGCCTTGAGCACAGATACGCAGTATTTT. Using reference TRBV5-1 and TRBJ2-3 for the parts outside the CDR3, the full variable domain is KAGVTQTPRYLIKTRGQQVTLSCSPISGHRSVSWYQQTPGQGLQFLFEYFSETQRNKGNFPGRFSGRQFSNSRSEMNVSTLELGDSALYLCASSWALSTDTQYFGPGTRLTVL.

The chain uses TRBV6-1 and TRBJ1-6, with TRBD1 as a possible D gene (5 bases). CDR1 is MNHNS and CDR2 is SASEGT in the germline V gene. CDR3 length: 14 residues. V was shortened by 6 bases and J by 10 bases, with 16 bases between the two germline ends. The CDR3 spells CASRLGRLESPLHF. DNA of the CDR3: TGTGCCAGCAGATTGGGACGGCTGGAGTCACCCCTCCACTTT.

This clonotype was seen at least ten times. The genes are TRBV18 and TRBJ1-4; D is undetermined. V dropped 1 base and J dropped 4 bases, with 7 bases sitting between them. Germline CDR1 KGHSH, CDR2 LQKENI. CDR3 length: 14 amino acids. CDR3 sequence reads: CASSPRGNNEKLFF. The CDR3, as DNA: TGTGCCAGCTCACCACGCGGAAATAATGAAAAACTGTTTTTT.

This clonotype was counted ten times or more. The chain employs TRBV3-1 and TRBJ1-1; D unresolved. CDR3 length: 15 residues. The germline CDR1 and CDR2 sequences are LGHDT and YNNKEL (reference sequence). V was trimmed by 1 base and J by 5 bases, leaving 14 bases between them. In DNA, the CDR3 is TGTGCCAGCAGCCAAGGTGACGGGTCGAGGACTGAAGCTTTCTTT. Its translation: CASSQGDGSRTEAFF.

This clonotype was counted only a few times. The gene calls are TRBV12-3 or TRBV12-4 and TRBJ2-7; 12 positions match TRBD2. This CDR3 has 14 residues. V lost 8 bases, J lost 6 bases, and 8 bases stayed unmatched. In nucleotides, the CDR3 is TGTGCCAGCCGGACTAGCGGGACCGCGGGCGAGCAGTACTTC. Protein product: CASRTSGTAGEQYF.

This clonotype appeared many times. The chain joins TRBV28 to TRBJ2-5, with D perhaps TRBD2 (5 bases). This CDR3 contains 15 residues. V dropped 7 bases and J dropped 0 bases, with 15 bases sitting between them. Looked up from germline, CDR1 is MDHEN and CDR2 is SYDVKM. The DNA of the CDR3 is TGTGCCAGCACGGGATCAGGAGGATACCAAGAGACCCAGTACTTC. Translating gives CASTGSGGYQETQYF.

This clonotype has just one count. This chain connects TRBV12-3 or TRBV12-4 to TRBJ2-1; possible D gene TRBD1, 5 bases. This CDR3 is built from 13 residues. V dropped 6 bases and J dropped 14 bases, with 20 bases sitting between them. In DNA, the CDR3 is TGTGCCAGCAGCCCCCCCGGACCAGGGATGAAGTTCTTC. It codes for CASSPPGPGMKFF.

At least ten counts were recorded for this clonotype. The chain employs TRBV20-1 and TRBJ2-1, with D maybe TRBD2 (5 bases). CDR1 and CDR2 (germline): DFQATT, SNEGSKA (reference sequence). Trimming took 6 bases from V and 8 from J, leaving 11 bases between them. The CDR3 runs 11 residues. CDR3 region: CSAQTSYEQFF. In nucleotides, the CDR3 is TGCAGTGCACAAACTAGTTATGAGCAGTTCTTC.

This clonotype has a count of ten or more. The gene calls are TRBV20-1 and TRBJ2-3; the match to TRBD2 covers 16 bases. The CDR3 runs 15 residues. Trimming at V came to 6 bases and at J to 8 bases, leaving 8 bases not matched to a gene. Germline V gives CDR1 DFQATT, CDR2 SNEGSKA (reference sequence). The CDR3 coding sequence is TGCAGTGCCGAAGACGGGACTAGCGGGGGGGTTACGCAGTATTTT. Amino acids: CSAEDGTSGGVTQYF.